What follows describes a single T cell receptor (beta chain). Its antigen is unidentified. CDR3 length equals 13 residues. The V gene's germline CDR1 is LGHNA and CDR2 YSLEER. V lost 0 bases and J 5 bases, leaving 7 bases between the germline ends. The data were taken from a study of cytomegalovirus exposure and HLA in healthy donors. In the PCR, 60 Vbeta and 13 Jbeta primers were used. Data came from immunoSEQ multiplex PCR; TCRdb stores just in-frame clones and leaves some out. The data contain about 180,000 clones, approximately 84% of them singletons. General study findings and limits: Most TCR sequences were seen very rarely across donors, but some public TCRs occurred in many. The authors listed approximately 150 TCR beta chains as cytomegalovirus-associated. Compared with the roughly 700-donor mean, an Asian-associated ancestry cluster reportedly had fewer N-insertions, according to a later analysis. More clonal expansion characterized HLA-associated TCR beta chains than equally common others in a later analysis.

The chain uses TRBV4-3 and TRBJ2-5; the D is unclear. This receptor was taken from a woman in her forties or fifties in good health and CMV-seropositive. Sequencing was done on a sample of PBMCs. In DNA form, the CDR3 reads TGCGCCAGCAGCCAAGATCGGCGGGAGACCCAGTACTTC. Its translation: CASSQDRRETQYF.